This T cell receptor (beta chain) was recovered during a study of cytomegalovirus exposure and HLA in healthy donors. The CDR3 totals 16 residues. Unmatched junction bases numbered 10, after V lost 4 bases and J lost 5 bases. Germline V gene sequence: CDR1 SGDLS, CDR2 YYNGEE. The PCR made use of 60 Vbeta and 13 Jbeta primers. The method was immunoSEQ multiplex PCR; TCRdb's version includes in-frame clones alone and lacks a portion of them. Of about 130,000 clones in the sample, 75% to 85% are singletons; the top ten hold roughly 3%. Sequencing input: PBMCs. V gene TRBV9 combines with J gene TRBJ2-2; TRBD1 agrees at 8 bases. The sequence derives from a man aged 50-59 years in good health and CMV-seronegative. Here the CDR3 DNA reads TGTGCCAGCAGCCTGAAGGACAGGGTAATAACCGGGGAGCTGTTTTTT. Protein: CASSLKDRVITGELFF.